This TCR beta chain was recorded in a study of CD8 T cells in Susac syndrome. Study context: At the time of blood draw, patients with Susac syndrome were therapy-naive, receiving corticosteroids, or receiving intravenous immunoglobulin alone.

The CDR3 extends over 13 amino acids. Trimming stripped 4 bases from V and 6 bases from J, with 11 bases between. Germline assignment: CDR1 KGHDR and CDR2 SFDVKD. Reverse transcription of roughly 0.5 to 1 ug RNA was performed with random hexamers. Amplification of TCR beta CDR3 by immunoSEQ multiplex PCR spanned 54 Vbeta and 13 Jbeta. MiXCR, applied by TCRdb to the immunoSEQ multiplex PCR reads, yields one record per CDR3 protein. This sample has roughly 190,000 distinct CDR3 sequences, with about 95% found just once. This clonotype was seen a single time. From blood CD8+ and CD4+ T cells, the TCR beta chain was sequenced.

The clonotype originates from a human donor with Susac syndrome. J is TRBJ1-2 and V is TRBV24-1; D gene ambiguous. The sequencing sample was made of CD8+ T cells from PBMCs. The CDR3 coding sequence is TGTGCCACCAGTGACCCGGAGACCCATGGCTACACCTTC. Its translation is CATSDPETHGYTF.